Listed below are T cell receptor beta chains from one sample, sequenced in a study of shared clonotypes between healthy human individuals. The method was immunoSEQ multiplex PCR; TCRdb's version includes in-frame clones alone and lacks a portion of them. Among around 1.9 million clones listed, approximately 94% were seen once. What was sequenced was naive CD8+ T cells from PBMCs. The receptors here all came from a man aged 18 to 29 in good health. Some clones in this sample may be carry-over from other donors' samples. Each CDR3 is given with its conserved first and last residue. A D gene is named only where the DNA matches it firmly. Expanded clones are given a class, and other clones once, few, many or no size at all.

CDR3 protein: CASSPRGSYEQYF
CDR3 DNA: TGTGCCAGCAGCCCTCGGGGGTCCTACGAGCAGTACTTC
clone size: once
J gene: TRBJ2-7
D gene: -
V gene: TRBV11-3

CDR3 protein: CASGVSSYNEQFF
CDR3 DNA: TGTGCCAGCGGGGTGAGCTCCTACAATGAGCAGTTCTTC
clone size: -
J gene: TRBJ2-1
D gene: -
V gene: TRBV27

CDR3 protein: CASSLPRGERETQYF
CDR3 DNA: TGTGCCAGCAGTCTCCCCCGGGGGGAAAGAGAGACCCAGTACTTC
clone size: once
J gene: TRBJ2-5
D gene: TRBD2
V gene: TRBV6-1

CDR3 protein: CASSTRTVGNTIYF
CDR3 DNA: TGTGCCAGCAGCACCCGGACTGTTGGAAACACCATATATTTT
clone size: -
J gene: TRBJ1-3
D gene: -
V gene: TRBV21-1

CDR3 protein: CASSLAGFSEAFF
CDR3 DNA: TGCGCCAGCAGCTTGGCCGGGTTCTCTGAAGCTTTCTTT
clone size: -
J gene: TRBJ1-1
D gene: -
V gene: TRBV5-1

CDR3 protein: CASSELARTGANVLTF
CDR3 DNA: TGTGCCAGCAGCGAGCTTGCCCGAACTGGGGCCAACGTCCTGACTTTC
clone size: -
J gene: TRBJ2-6
D gene: -
V gene: TRBV7-3

CDR3 protein: CSVLTALNYGYTF
CDR3 DNA: TGCAGCGTTTTGACAGCCCTTAACTATGGCTACACCTTC
clone size: -
J gene: TRBJ1-2
D gene: -
V gene: TRBV29-1

CDR3 protein: CASSSLEGQFF
CDR3 DNA: TGCGCCAGCAGCTCGTTAGAGGGGCAGTTCTTC
clone size: -
J gene: TRBJ2-1
D gene: -
V gene: TRBV5-1

CDR3 protein: CASSRVYDSGNTIYF
CDR3 DNA: TGTGCCAGTAGTAGGGTTTACGACTCTGGAAACACCATATATTTT
clone size: -
J gene: TRBJ1-3
D gene: -
V gene: TRBV19

CDR3 protein: CASSNQGAEAFF
CDR3 DNA: TGTGCCAGCAGCAACCAGGGGGCTGAAGCTTTCTTT
clone size: -
J gene: TRBJ1-1
D gene: TRBD1
V gene: TRBV7-9

CDR3 protein: CSVGEGQRLYEQYF
CDR3 DNA: TGCAGCGTGGGTGAGGGACAAAGGCTCTACGAGCAGTACTTC
clone size: -
J gene: TRBJ2-7
D gene: -
V gene: TRBV29-1

CDR3 protein: CASSSLNRLFNQPQHF
CDR3 DNA: TGTGCCAGCAGTTCCTTGAATCGGCTTTTTAATCAGCCCCAGCATTTT
clone size: -
J gene: TRBJ1-5
D gene: -
V gene: TRBV27

CDR3 protein: CASSNYRTDYQPQHF
CDR3 DNA: TGTGCCAGCAGCAACTATAGGACGGATTATCAGCCCCAGCATTTT
clone size: -
J gene: TRBJ1-5
D gene: -
V gene: TRBV6-1

CDR3 protein: CASSDRDAVNTEAFF
CDR3 DNA: TGTGCCAGCAGCGACCGGGACGCAGTGAACACTGAAGCTTTCTTT
clone size: -
J gene: TRBJ1-1
D gene: -
V gene: TRBV9

CDR3 protein: CASSLKETNYGYTF
CDR3 DNA: TGTGCCAGCAGTTTGAAGGAAACTAACTATGGCTACACCTTC
clone size: -
J gene: TRBJ1-2
D gene: -
V gene: TRBV28

CDR3 protein: CASSPGTSGYTGELFF
CDR3 DNA: TGTGCCAGCAGCCCGGGGACTAGCGGATACACCGGGGAGCTGTTTTTT
clone size: -
J gene: TRBJ2-2
D gene: TRBD2
V gene: TRBV14

CDR3 protein: CASVRWGGRANTGELFF
CDR3 DNA: TGTGCCAGCGTACGGTGGGGCGGGAGGGCGAACACCGGGGAGCTGTTTTTT
clone size: -
J gene: TRBJ2-2
D gene: TRBD2
V gene: TRBV2

CDR3 protein: CASSLLAGSYEQYF
CDR3 DNA: TGTGCCAGCAGCCTACTAGCGGGATCCTACGAGCAGTACTTC
clone size: -
J gene: TRBJ2-7
D gene: TRBD2
V gene: TRBV7-2

CDR3 protein: CASSLVGLALTDTQYF
CDR3 DNA: TGTGCCAGCAGCTTAGTGGGACTAGCGCTGACAGATACGCAGTATTTT
clone size: -
J gene: TRBJ2-3
D gene: TRBD2
V gene: TRBV7-2

CDR3 protein: CASSPPGDEQFF
CDR3 DNA: TGTGCCAGCAGCCCCCCGGGGGATGAGCAGTTCTTC
clone size: -
J gene: TRBJ2-1
D gene: -
V gene: TRBV11-2

CDR3 protein: CASSMTGWQPQHF
CDR3 DNA: TGTGCCAGTAGTATGACGGGTTGGCAGCCCCAGCATTTT
clone size: few
J gene: TRBJ1-5
D gene: -
V gene: TRBV19

CDR3 protein: CASSRGISYTF
CDR3 DNA: TGTGCCAGCAGCCGCGGGATCAGCTACACCTTC
clone size: -
J gene: TRBJ1-2
D gene: -
V gene: TRBV11-2

CDR3 protein: CASSPDAGFSTYEQYF
CDR3 DNA: TGTGCCAGCAGCCCGGATGCGGGATTCTCCACCTACGAGCAGTACTTC
clone size: -
J gene: TRBJ2-7
D gene: -
V gene: TRBV7-9